This TCR beta chain originates from a study of T cells in Graves' hyperthyroidism and ophthalmopathy. The CDR3 regions of TCR beta were amplified from RNA transcripts. With the HTBI primer set, the TCR CDR3 went through a first round of RT-PCR. In TCRdb, the multiplex PCR reads were re-called with MiXCR into one record per CDR3 protein. The data show about 740,000 distinct CDR3 sequences, 14% seen once. CDR1 is SEHNR, CDR2 FQNEAQ, per germline (reference sequence). This CDR3 spans 13 amino acids. V lost 0 bases, J lost 9 bases, and 9 bases lay in between. This clonotype was seen at least ten times. This chain joins TRBV7-9 and TRBJ2-1; D may be TRBD2 (5 bases). The TCR originated in a woman in her late teens or twenties with Graves' hyperthyroidism. Sequenced sample: blood. The CDR3 sequence is CASSLAGEPEQFF. Here the CDR3 DNA reads TGTGCCAGCAGCTTAGCGGGAGAGCCTGAGCAGTTCTTC.